Below, one T cell receptor beta chain is given with its context. The source of the sample is a study of shared clonotypes between healthy human individuals. CD45RO-negative, CCR7-selected cells formed the naive CD8 fraction, which excluded terminally differentiated effector memory CD45RA+ cells. Produced via immunoSEQ multiplex PCR; TCRdb's table is partial and in-frame only. The sample lists millions of clones; 85% to 95% were seen once. The length of the CDR3 is 19 residues. Unmatched junction bases numbered 19, after V lost 4 bases and J lost 9 bases. CDR1 and CDR2 from the germline V gene are SGHTS and YDEGEE.

The sequenced material came from naive CD8+ T cells sorted from blood. The chain uses TRBV5-8 and TRBJ2-1; 13 bases map to TRBD2. This sequence originates from a man between 18 and 35 years old in good health. In DNA, the CDR3 is TGTGCCAGCAGCCTATTCCGAACTAGCGGGAGGGTACTACAGGGTGAGCAGTTCTTC. Translated: CASSLFRTSGRVLQGEQFF. The full variable domain, in which reference TRBV5-8 and TRBJ2-1 provide the parts outside the CDR3, is EAGVTQSPTHLIKTRGQQATLRCSPISGHTSVYWYQQALGLGLQFLLWYDEGEERNRGNFPPRFSGRQFPNYSSELNVNALELEDSALYLCASSLFRTSGRVLQGEQFFGPGTRLTVL.